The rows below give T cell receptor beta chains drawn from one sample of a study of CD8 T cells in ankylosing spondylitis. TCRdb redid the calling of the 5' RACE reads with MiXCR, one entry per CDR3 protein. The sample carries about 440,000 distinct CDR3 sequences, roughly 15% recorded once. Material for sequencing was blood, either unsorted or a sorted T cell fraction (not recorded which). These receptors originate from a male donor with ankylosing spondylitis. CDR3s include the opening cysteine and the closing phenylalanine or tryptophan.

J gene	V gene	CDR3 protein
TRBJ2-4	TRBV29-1	CSVVPSGASGGDIQYF
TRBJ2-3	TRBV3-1	CASMPYTDTQYF
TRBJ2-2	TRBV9	CASSGQLVSGELFF
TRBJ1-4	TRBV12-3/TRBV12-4	CASSLNRAGEKLFF
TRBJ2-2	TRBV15	CATSRDVVNTGELFF
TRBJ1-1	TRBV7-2	CASSSRPGLFTEAFF
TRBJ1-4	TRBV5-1	CASSLRAQNEKLFF
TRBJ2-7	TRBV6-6	CASSYLASYEQYF
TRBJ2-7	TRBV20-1	CSAWQGARSYEQYF
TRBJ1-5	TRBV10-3	CATKDGEQNQPQHF
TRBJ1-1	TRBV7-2	CASSLTTMNTEAFF
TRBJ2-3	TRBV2	CAIKGWSSTDTQYF
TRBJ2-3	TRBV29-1	CSVASGSHSTDTQYF
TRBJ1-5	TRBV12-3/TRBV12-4	CASSLEGTPQHF
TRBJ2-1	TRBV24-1	CATSDQGYNEQFF
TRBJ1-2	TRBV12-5	CASGLIETYGYTF
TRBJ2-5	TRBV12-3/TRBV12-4	CASSYQRGGRETQYF
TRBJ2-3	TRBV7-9	CASQYSTDTQYF
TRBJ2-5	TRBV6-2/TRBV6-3	CASSYGGLAGGPETQYF
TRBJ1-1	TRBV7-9	CASSPGDRDGTEAFF
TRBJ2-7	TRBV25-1	CASSEIRRGTGVDEQYF
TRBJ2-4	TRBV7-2	CASSPDTLGNIQYF
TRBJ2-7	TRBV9	CASSVASGLSYEQYF
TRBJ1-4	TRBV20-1	CSARKAGKKDEKLFF
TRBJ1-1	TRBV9	CASNIRGTGSEAFF
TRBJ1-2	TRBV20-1	CSASTGRLDGYTF
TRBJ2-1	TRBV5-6	CASSLTGTLGEQFF
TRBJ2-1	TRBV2	CASRVGVSSYNEQFF
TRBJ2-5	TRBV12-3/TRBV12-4	CASTTRGGGETQYF
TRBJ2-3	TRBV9	CASSDFSGSSTDTQYF
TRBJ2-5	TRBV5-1	CASSRGLGQETQYF
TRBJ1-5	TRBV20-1	CSASNSNQPQHF
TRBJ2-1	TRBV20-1	CSARDAGVAYNEQFF
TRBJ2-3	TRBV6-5	CASSSGLVSPDTQYF
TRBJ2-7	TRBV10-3	CAISEPGKLRRYF
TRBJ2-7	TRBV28	CASSLTSGKSEQYF
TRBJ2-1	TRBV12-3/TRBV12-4	CASSLALAGAPNEQFF
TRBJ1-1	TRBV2	CATRRGYVNTEAFF
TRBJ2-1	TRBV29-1	CSDRLAGGNEQFF
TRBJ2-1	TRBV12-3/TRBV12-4	CASRTSGRADEQFF
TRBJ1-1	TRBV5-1	CASSRGGGVNTEAFF
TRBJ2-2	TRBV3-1	CASSQAGNTGELFF
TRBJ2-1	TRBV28	CASSRNGRKIVNEQFF
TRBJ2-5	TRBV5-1	CASSLTSKETQYF
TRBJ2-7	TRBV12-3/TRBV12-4	CASSLAGGRNEQYF
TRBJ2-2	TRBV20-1	CSARDPRASGPNTGELFF
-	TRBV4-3	CASSQDRTLWVPDTQHF